This T cell receptor (beta chain) was captured by sequencing in a study of T cells in tuberculosis (dated by TCRdb to the late 2010s). Notes on the research overall: To characterize T cells specific for the mycobacterial lipid antigen glucose monomycolate (GMM), the study used CD1B tetramers together with high-throughput TCR immunosequencing. A South African clinical cohort compared IGRA-negative adolescents, IGRA-positive adolescents with latent tuberculosis and adults with active tuberculosis, roughly 9 per group. PBMC from patients with active tuberculosis were archived either before the start of standard anti-tuberculosis treatment or within 7 days of starting that treatment. The investigation overall reported the following: Active tuberculosis TCR-alpha repertoires showed smaller mean NN-distances to GMM-specific TCRs than IGRA-negative controls, suggesting clonal expansion of these TCRs. Clinical samples were selected based on which cryopreserved specimens were available, and the active tuberculosis cases were adults whereas the controls were adolescents. Using GEM motif frequencies, a classifier achieved approximately 72% accuracy, whereas a classifier built on the diverse GMM-specific repertoire got to under 90% accuracy (AUROC about 0.9). Smaller NN-distances were partly driven by shorter CDR3-alpha lengths in active tuberculosis patients, and statistical significance was not reached for the TCR-beta difference.

With respect to this clone: There is no known antigen for this receptor. It has no much larger one-base neighbor in the sample; base qualities were not kept.

TCR libraries were generated with the immunoSEQ multiplex PCR assay, using TCR-beta and/or TCR-alpha/delta assays for each sample. Amplified TCR libraries were sequenced on the Illumina high-throughput platform. In the source study's methods: Clustering and dimensionality reduction were performed using pairwise TCRdist distances among GMM-specific receptors from ex vivo sorted or in vitro expanded T cells. The score assigned to each clinical repertoire was mean NN-distance, meaning the average TCRdist to the nearest 10% of tetramer-positive reference sequences. GEM TCR motif frequency was calculated as the fraction of unique TCRs that matched known GEM sequences by V/J usage and CDR3 length. Active tuberculosis was classified by linear discriminant analysis with leave-one-out cross-validation, implemented in scikit-learn. The clones in this table, taken by TCRdb from immuneACCESS, are in-frame only. Not every clone is retained; where verified, under half of the shortfall comes from an unresolved V gene, and the cause of the rest is unknown. V and J calls and clone size are copied from that table; D and trimming were computed from the DNA. Present in this sample are roughly 32,000 clones, roughly 93% of which were seen just once. The ten largest clones represent about an eighth of the sample.

The CDR3 goes from the cysteine to the phenylalanine over 12 residues. Only the CDR3 DNA is retained, 36 bases long and in frame from the first base. V trim: 4 bases; J trim: 8 bases; unmatched bases: 1. CDR1 and CDR2 were assigned from the germline V gene (reference sequence) as WNHNN and SYGVQD. In the paper's terms, the time point label means: new active TB diagnosis, blood taken before or within 7 days of starting treatment. The patients with active tuberculosis were newly diagnosed, HIV-seronegative South African adults aged 18 years or older. Confirmation of active tuberculosis came from positive sputum smear microscopy and/or a positive M. tuberculosis culture. Immunosequencing was performed on unsorted cryopreserved PBMC and covered 75,000 to 100,000 T cells per clinical donor on average.

The source is an adult with tuberculosis. The V and J segments used are TRBV10-1 and TRBJ1-1; 10 bases in between match TRBD1. Sequencing used PBMCs, obtained at tuberculosis diagnosis. The CDR3 reads as follows: CASSGTGGEAFF. The DNA sequence reads TGCGCCAGCAGTGGGACAGGGGGAGAAGCTTTCTTT.